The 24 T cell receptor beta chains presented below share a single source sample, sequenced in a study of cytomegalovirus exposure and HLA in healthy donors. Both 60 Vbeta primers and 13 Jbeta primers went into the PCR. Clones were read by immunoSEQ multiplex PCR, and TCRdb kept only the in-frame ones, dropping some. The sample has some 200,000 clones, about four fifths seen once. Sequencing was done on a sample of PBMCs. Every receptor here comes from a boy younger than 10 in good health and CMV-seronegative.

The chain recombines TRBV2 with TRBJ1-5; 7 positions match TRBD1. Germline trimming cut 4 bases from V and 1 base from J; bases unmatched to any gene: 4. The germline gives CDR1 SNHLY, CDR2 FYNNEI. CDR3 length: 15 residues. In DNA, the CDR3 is TGTGCCAGCAGTGTGAACAGGGGCAGCAATCAGCCCCAGCATTTT. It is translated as CASSVNRGSNQPQHF. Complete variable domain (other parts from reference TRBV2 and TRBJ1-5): EPEVTQTPSHQVTQMGQEVILRCVPISNHLYFYWYRQILGQKVEFLVSFYNNEISEKSEIFDDQFSVERPDGSNFTLKIRSTKLEDSAMYFCASSVNRGSNQPQHFGDGTRLSIL.

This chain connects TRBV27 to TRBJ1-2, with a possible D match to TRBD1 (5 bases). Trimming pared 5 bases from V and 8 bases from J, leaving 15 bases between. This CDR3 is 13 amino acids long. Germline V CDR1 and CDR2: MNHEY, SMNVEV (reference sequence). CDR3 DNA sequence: TGTGCCAGCAGTGGGGGGGGGTTTCGCGGCTACACCTTC. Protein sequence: CASSGGGFRGYTF.

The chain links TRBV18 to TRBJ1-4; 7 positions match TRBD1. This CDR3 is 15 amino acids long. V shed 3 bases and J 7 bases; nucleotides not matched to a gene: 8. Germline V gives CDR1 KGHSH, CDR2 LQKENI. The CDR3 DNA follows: TGTGCCAGCTCACCGATAACAGGGGCGGGTGAAAAACTGTTTTTT. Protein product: CASSPITGAGEKLFF.

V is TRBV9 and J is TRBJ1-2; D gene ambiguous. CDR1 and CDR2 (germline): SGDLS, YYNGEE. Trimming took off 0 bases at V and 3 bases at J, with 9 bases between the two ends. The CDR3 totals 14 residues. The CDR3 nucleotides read TGTGCCAGCAGCGTAGGCCAGGTAGACTATGGCTACACCTTC. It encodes CASSVGQVDYGYTF.

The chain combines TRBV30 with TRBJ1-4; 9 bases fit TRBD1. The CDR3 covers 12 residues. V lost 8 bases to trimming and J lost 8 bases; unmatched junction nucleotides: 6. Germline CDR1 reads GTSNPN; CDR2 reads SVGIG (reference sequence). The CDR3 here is CASPGTGEKLFF. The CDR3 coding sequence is TGTGCCAGTCCCGGGACAGGGGAAAAACTGTTTTTT.

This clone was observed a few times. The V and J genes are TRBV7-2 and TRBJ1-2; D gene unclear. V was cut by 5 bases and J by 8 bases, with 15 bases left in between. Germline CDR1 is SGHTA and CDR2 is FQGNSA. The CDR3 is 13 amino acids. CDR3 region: CASSRRQRLGYTF. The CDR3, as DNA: TGTGCCAGCAGCAGACGCCAGAGGTTAGGCTACACCTTC.

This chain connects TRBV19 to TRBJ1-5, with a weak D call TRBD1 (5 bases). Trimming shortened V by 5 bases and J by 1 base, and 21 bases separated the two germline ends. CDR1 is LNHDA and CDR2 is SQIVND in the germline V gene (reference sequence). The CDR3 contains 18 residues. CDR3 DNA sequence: TGTGCCAGTAGTTCTCCGGGACTCGGAGTAGGAAGCAATCAGCCCCAGCATTTT. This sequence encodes CASSSPGLGVGSNQPQHF.

The CDR3 loop is CASSPVGAGLGETQYF. DNA for the CDR3: TGTGCCAGCAGCCCCGTGGGCGCGGGGTTGGGAGAGACCCAGTACTTC. The chain uses TRBV7-4 and TRBJ2-5, with D possibly matching TRBD2 (6 bases). Trimming took off 5 bases at V and 4 bases at J, with 20 bases between the two ends. Germline V gives CDR1 SGHVT, CDR2 SQSDAQ. This CDR3 is built from 16 residues.

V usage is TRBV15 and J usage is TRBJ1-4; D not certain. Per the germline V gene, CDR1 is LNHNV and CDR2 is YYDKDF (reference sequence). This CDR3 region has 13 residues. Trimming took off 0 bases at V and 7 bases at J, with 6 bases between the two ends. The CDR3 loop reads CATSRDGGEKLFF. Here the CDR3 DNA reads TGTGCCACCAGCAGAGATGGCGGTGAAAAACTGTTTTTT.

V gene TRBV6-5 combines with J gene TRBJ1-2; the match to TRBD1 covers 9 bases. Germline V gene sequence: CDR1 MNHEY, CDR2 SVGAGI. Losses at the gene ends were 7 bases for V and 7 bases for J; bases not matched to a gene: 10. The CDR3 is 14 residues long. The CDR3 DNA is TGTGCCAGCATTCATATGGGACAGGGAGTTGGCTACACCTTC. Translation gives CASIHMGQGVGYTF.

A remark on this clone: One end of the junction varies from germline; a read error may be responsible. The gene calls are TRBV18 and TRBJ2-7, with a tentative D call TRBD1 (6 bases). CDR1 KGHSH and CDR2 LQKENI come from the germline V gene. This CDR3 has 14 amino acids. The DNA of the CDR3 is TGTGCCAGCTCATCACCGGGACACTCGTACGAGCAGTACTTC. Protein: CASSSPGHSYEQYF. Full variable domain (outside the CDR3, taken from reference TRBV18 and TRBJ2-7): NAGVMQNPRHLVRRRGQEARLRCSPMKGHSHVYWYRQLPEEGLKFMVYLQKENIIDESGMPKERFSAEFPKEGPSILRIQQVVRGDSAAYFCASSSPGHSYEQYFGPGTRLTVT.

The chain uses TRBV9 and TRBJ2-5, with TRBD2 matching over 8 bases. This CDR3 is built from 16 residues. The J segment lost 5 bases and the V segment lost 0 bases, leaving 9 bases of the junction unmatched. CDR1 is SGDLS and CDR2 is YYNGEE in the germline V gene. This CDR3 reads CASSVGSGGLSETQYF. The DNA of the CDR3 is TGTGCCAGCAGCGTAGGGTCGGGGGGGCTTTCGGAGACCCAGTACTTC.

For the CDR3, the DNA is TGTGCCAGCTCACTAGACGGCAGGGCCTATGGCTACACCTTC. This translates into CASSLDGRAYGYTF. The chain employs TRBV18 and TRBJ1-2, with D perhaps TRBD1 (5 bases). The germline V gene has CDR1 KGHSH and CDR2 LQKENI. The germline V and J ends were trimmed by 4 bases and 4 bases, with 13 bases remaining between them. This CDR3 region has 14 residues.

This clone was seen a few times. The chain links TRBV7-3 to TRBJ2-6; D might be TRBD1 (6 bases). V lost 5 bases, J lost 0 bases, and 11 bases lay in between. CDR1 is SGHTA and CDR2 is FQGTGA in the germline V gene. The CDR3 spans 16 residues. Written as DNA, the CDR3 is TGTGCCAGCAGCCCACAGGGCTCCTCTGGGGCCAACGTCCTGACTTTC. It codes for CASSPQGSSGANVLTF.

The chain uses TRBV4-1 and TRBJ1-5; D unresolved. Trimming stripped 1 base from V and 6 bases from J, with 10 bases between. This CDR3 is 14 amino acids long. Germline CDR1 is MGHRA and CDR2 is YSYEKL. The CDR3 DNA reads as TGCGCCAGCAGCCAAGTTCCCCTAGGTCAGCCCCAGCATTTT. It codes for CASSQVPLGQPQHF.

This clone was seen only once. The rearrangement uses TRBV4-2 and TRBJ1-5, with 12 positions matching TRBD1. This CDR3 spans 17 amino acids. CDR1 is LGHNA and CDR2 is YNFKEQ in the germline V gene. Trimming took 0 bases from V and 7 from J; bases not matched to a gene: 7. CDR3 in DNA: TGTGCCAGCAGCCAAGAATGGGGACAGGGGGCAAGACAGCCCCAGCATTTT. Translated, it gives CASSQEWGQGARQPQHF.

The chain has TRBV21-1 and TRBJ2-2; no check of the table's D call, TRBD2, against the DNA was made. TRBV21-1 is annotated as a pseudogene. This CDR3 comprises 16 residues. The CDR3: CASSKVGRGGTGELFF. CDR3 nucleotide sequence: TGTGCCAGCAGCAAAGTAGGCCGGGGGGGCACCGGGGAGCTGTTTTTT.

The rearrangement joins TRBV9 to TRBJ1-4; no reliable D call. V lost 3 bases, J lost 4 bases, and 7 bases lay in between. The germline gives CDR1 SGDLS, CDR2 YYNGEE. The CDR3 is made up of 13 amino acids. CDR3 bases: TGTGCCAGCAGCGACGGACTTAATGAAAAACTGTTTTTT. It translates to CASSDGLNEKLFF.

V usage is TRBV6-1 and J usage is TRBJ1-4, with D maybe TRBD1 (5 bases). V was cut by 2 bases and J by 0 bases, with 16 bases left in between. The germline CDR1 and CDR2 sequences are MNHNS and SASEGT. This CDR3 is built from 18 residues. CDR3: CASSELDWGVSTNEKLFF. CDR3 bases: TGTGCCAGCAGTGAATTAGATTGGGGGGTATCAACTAATGAAAAACTGTTTTTT.

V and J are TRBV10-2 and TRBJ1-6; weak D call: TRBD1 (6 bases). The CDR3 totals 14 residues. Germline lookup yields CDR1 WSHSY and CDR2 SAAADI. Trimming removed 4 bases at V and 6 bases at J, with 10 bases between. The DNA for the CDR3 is TGCGCCAGCAGTGGCCGGGACACTAATTCACCCCTCCACTTT. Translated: CASSGRDTNSPLHF.

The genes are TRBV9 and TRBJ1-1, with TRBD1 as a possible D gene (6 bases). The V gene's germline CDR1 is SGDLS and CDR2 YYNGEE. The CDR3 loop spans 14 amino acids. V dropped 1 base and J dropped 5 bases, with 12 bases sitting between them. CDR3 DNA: TGTGCCAGCAGCGTACAGACAGGAGCTACTGAAGCTTTCTTT. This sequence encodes CASSVQTGATEAFF.

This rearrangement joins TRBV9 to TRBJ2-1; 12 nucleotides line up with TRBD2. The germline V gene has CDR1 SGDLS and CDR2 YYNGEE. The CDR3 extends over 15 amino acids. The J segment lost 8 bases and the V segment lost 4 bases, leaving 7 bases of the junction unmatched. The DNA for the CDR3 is TGTGCCAGCAGCCTAACTAGCGGGGGGTCCGATGAGCAGTTCTTC. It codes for CASSLTSGGSDEQFF.

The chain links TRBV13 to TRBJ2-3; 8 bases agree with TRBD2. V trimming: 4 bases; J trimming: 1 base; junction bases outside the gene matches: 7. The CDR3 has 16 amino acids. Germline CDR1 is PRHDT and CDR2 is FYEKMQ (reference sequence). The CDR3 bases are TGTGCCAGCAGCTCCGGGACTAGGGAAGGCACAGATACGCAGTATTTT. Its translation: CASSSGTREGTDTQYF.

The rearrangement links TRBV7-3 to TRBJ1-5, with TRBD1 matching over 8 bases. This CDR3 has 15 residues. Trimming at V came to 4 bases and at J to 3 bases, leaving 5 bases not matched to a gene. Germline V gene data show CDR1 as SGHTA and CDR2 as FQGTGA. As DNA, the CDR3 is TGTGCCAGCAGCTCTCGGGACAGGATCAATCAGCCCCAGCATTTT. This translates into CASSSRDRINQPQHF.